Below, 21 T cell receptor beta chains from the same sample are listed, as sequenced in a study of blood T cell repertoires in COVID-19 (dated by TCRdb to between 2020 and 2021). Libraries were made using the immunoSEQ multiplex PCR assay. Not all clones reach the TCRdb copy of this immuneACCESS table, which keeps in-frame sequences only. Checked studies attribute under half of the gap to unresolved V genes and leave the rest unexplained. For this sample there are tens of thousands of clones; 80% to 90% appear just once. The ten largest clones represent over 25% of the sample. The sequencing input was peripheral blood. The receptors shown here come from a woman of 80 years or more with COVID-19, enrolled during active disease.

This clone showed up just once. DNA of the CDR3: TGTGCCAGCAGCCAAGAAGGGGGACTAGCGCTGTACAATGAGCAGTTCTTC. It codes for CASSQEGGLALYNEQFF. This chain joins TRBV14 and TRBJ2-1; the match to TRBD2 covers 10 bases. This CDR3 contains 17 residues. CDR1 is SGHDN, CDR2 FVKESK, per germline. The ends lost 0 bases at V and 4 bases at J; junction bases unmatched: 6.

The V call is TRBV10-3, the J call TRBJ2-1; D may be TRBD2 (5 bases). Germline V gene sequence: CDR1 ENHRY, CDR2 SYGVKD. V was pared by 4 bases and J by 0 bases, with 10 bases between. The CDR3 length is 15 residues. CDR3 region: CAISGTPFSYNEQFF. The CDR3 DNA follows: TGTGCCATCAGTGGGACTCCATTCTCCTACAATGAGCAGTTCTTC.

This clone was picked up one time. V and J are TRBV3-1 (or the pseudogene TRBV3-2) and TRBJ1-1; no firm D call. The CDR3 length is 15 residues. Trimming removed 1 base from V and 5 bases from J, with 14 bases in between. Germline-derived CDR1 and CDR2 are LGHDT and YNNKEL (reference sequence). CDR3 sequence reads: CASSQGLTSLTEAFF. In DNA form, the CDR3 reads TGTGCCAGCAGCCAAGGGCTCACCTCATTAACTGAAGCTTTCTTT.

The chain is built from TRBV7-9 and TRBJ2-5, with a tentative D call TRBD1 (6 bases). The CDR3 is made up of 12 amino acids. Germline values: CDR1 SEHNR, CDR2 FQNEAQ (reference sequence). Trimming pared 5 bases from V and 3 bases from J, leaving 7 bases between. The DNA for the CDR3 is TGTGCCAGCAGCCCAGGGGAAGAGACCCAGTACTTC. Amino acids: CASSPGEETQYF.

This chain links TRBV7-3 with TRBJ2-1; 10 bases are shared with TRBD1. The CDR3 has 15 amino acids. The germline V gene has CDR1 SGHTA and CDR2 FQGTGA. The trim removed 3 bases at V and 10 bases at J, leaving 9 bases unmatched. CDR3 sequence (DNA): TGTGCCAGCAGCTTGGGGACAGGGGTAAGTTTGGAGCAGTTCTTC. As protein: CASSLGTGVSLEQFF. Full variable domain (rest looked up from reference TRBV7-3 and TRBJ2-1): GAGVSQTPSNKVTEKGKYVELRCDPISGHTALYWYRQSLGQGPEFLIYFQGTGAADDSGLPNDRFFAVRPEGSVSTLKIQRTERGDSAVYLCASSLGTGVSLEQFFGPGTRLTVL.

The CDR3 coding sequence is TGTGCCAGCAGTTACGGGCAGACGAGAGAGCAGTTCTTC. This encodes CASSYGQTREQFF. The chain employs TRBV6-2 or TRBV6-3 and TRBJ2-1; D unclear. The CDR3 has 13 amino acids. The V gene's germline CDR1 is MNHEY and CDR2 SVGEGT. Between the trimmed V and J ends, which lost 2 bases and 10 bases, there was a span of 12 bases.

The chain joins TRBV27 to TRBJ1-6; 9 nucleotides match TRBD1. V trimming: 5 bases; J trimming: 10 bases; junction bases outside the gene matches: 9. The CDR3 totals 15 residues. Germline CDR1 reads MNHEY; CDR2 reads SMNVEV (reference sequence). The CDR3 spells CASSPLRQGVSPLHF. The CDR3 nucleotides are TGTGCCAGCAGTCCGCTACGACAGGGGGTATCACCCCTCCACTTT.

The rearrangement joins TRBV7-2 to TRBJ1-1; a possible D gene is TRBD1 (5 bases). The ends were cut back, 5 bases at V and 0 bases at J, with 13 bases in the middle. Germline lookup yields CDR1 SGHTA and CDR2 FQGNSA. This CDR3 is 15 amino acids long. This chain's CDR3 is CASSPRGGMNTEAFF. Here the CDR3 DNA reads TGTGCCAGCAGCCCCCGCGGGGGGATGAACACTGAAGCTTTCTTT.

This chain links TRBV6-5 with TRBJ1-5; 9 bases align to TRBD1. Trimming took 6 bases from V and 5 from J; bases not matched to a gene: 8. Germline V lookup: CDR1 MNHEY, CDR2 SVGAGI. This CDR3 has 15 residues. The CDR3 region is CASSRDGTGYQPQHF. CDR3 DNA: TGTGCCAGCAGCAGAGACGGGACAGGGTATCAGCCCCAGCATTTT.

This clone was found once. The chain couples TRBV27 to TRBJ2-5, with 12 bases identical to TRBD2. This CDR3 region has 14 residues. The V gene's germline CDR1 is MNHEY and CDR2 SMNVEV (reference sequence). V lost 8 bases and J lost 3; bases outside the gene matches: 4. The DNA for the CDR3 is TGTGCCAGCGCCCGACTAGCGGGAGAAGAGACCCAGTACTTC. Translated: CASARLAGEETQYF.

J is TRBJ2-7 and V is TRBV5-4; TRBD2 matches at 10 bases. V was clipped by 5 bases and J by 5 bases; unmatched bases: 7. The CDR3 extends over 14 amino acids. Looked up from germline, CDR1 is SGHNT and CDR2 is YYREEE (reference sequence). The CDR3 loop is CASSQSGRAHEQYF. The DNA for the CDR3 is TGTGCCAGCAGTCAGAGCGGGAGGGCCCACGAGCAGTACTTC.

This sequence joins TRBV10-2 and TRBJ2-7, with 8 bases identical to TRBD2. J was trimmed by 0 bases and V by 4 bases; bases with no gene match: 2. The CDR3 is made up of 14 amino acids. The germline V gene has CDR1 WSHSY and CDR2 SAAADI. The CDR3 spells CASSVTSGSYEQYF. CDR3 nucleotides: TGCGCCAGCAGTGTCACTAGCGGCTCCTACGAGCAGTACTTC.

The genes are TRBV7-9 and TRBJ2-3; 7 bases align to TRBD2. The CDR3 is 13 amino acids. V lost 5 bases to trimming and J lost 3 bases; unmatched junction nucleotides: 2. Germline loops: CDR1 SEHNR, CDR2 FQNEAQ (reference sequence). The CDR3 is CASSPSGTDTQYF. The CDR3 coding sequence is TGTGCCAGCAGCCCTAGCGGTACAGATACGCAGTATTTT.

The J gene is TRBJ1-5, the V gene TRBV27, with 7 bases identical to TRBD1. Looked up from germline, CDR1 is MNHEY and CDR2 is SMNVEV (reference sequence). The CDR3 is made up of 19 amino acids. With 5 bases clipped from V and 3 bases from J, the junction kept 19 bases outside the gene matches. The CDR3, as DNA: TGTGCCAGCAGTACAAACGTACCCCAAAACAGGGGATACAATCAGCCCCAGCATTTT. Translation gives CASSTNVPQNRGYNQPQHF.

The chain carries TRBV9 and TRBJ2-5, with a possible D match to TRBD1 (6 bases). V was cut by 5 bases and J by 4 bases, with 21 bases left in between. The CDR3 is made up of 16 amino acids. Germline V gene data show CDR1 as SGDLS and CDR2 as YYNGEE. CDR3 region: CASSVGALQQGETQYF. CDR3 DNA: TGTGCCAGCAGTGTGGGAGCCCTCCAACAGGGAGAGACCCAGTACTTC.

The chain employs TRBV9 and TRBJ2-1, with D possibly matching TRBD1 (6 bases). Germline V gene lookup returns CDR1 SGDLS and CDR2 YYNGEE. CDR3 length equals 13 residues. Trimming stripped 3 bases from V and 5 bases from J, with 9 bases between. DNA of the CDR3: TGTGCCAGCAGCGGACGACAGGACAATGAGCAGTTCTTC. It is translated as CASSGRQDNEQFF.

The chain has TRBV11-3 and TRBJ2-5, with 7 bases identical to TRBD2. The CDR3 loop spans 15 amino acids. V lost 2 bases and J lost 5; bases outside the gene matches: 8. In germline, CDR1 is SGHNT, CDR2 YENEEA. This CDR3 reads CASSLKAGEWETQYF. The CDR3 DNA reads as TGTGCCAGCAGCTTAAAGGCGGGAGAATGGGAGACCCAGTACTTC.

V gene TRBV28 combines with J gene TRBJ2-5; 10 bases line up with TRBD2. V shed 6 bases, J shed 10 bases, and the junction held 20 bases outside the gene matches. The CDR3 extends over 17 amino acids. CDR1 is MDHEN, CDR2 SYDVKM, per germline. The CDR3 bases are TGTGCCAGCAGCCCCAGAGGTATAGCGGGGGGTGAGGAGGGCCAGTACTTC. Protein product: CASSPRGIAGGEEGQYF.

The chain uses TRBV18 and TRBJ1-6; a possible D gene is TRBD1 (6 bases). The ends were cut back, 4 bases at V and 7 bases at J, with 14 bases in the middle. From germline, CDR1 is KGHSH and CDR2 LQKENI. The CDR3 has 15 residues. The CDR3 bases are TGTGCCAGCTCACTCTCAGGGGCCATAAATTCACCCCTCCACTTT. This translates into CASSLSGAINSPLHF.

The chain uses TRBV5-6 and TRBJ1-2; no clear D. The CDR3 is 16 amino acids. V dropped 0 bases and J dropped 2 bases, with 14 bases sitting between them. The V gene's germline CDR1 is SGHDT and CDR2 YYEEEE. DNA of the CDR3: TGTGCCAGCAGCTTGGTACCCAGGACTTTAAACTATGGCTACACCTTC. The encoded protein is CASSLVPRTLNYGYTF. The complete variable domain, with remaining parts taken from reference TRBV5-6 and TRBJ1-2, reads DAGVTQSPTHLIKTRGQQVTLRCSPKSGHDTVSWYQQALGQGPQFIFQYYEEEERQRGNFPDRFSGHQFPNYSSELNVNALLLGDSALYLCASSLVPRTLNYGYTFGSGTRLTVV.

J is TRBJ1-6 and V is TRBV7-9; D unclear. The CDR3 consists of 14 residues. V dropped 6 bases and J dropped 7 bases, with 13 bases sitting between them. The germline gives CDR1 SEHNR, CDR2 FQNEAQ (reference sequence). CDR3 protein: CASRQQEGNSPLHF. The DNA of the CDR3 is TGTGCCAGCAGACAGCAGGAGGGAAATTCACCCCTCCACTTT. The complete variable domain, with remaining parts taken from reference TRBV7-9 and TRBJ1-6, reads DTGVSQNPRHKITKRGQNVTFRCDPISEHNRLYWYRQTLGQGPEFLTYFQNEAQLEKSRLLSDRFSAERPKGSFSTLEIQRTEQGDSAMYLCASRQQEGNSPLHFGNGTRLTVT.